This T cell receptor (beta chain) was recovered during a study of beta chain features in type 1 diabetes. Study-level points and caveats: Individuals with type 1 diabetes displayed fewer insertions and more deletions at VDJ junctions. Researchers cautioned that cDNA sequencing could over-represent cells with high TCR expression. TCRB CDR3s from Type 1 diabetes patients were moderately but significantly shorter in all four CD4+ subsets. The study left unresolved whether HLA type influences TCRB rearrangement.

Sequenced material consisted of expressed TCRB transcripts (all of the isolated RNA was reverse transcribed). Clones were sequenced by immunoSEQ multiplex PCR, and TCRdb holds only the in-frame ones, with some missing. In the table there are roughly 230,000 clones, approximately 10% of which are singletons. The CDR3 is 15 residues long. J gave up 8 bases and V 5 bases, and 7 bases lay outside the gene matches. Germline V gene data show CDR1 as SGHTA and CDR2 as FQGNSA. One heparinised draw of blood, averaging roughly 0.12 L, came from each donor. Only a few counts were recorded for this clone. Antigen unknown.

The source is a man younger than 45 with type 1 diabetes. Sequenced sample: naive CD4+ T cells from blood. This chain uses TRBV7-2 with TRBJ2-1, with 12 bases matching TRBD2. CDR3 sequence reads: CASSLTSGGLYEQFF. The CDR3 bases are TGTGCCAGCAGCCTAACTAGCGGGGGGCTCTATGAGCAGTTCTTC.